This T cell receptor (beta chain) was sequenced in a study of T-cell memory formation after mild COVID-19. Whole-study findings and limits: Nothing showed for sure that second-wave clones peaking on day 37 were SARS-CoV-2 specific.

MiXCR, run by TCRdb on the 5' RACE reads, gives a single entry per CDR3 protein. The sample includes 30,000 to 35,000 distinct CDR3 sequences, 7.7% seen only once; the top ten take about 32%. Germline trimming cut 3 bases from V and 3 bases from J; bases unmatched to any gene: 0. The CDR3 is made up of 13 amino acids. CDR1 is SGHRS, CDR2 YFSETQ, per germline. This clonotype was picked up a small number of times. Its antigen remains unidentified. This chain links TRBV5-1 with TRBJ2-3; 8 nucleotides align to TRBD1. The sequenced sample was PBMCs or a T cell subset sorted from them (not recorded which). The clonotype originates from a man aged 18 to 29 who had mild COVID-19 (a few samples of this study predate the infection). Cell type and time point are not known. The CDR3 DNA is TGCGCCAGCAGCTGGACAGGGACAGATACGCAGTATTTT. Translation: CASSWTGTDTQYF. Combining the CDR3 with reference TRBV5-1 and TRBJ2-3 gives the whole variable domain KAGVTQTPRYLIKTRGQQVTLSCSPISGHRSVSWYQQTPGQGLQFLFEYFSETQRNKGNFPGRFSGRQFSNSRSEMNVSTLELGDSALYLCASSWTGTDTQYFGPGTRLTVL.